Listed below are T cell receptor beta chains from one sample, sequenced in a study of blood T cell repertoires in COVID-19. The data were produced by immunoSEQ multiplex PCR, yet TCRdb's version contains in-frame clones alone and is incomplete. The sample lists some 180,000 clones; around 81% were seen once. The sample comprised peripheral blood. The receptor source for this set is a man between 70 and 80 years old with active or convalescent COVID-19. The CDR3 runs from the conserved cysteine through the conserved F or W. D genes are given only for firm matches. Clone size is given for some rows only: seen once, a few or many times, or a class if the clone is expanded.

TRBD2 | . | TRBJ2-1 | TRBV9 | CASSVGGTSSYNEQFF | TGTGCCAGCAGCGTAGGAGGGACTAGCAGCTACAATGAGCAGTTCTTC
TRBD2 | . | TRBJ2-5 | TRBV7-6 | CASSWRPRTSGNRETQYF | TGTGCCAGCAGTTGGCGCCCAAGGACTAGCGGGAACAGAGAGACCCAGTACTTC
TRBD1 | . | TRBJ1-1 | TRBV28 | CASSSSDRGAFF | TGTGCCAGCAGTTCCAGCGACAGGGGAGCTTTCTTT
. | . | TRBJ1-2 | TRBV3-1/TRBV3-2 | CASSQPGGDYGYTF | TGTGCCAGCAGCCAACCTGGGGGGGACTATGGCTACACCTTC
. | . | TRBJ2-1 | TRBV7-2 | CASSKQGRGSYNEQFF | TGTGCCAGCAGCAAACAGGGTAGGGGCTCCTACAATGAGCAGTTCTTC
. | . | TRBJ2-1 | TRBV5-1 | CASSLGGGPYNEQFF | TGCGCCAGCAGCTTGGGGGGGGGCCCCTACAATGAGCAGTTCTTC
TRBD1 | . | TRBJ1-2 | TRBV7-8 | CASSSRTGNRGYTF | TGTGCCAGCAGCTCTCGGACAGGGAATAGAGGCTACACCTTC
. | . | TRBJ2-7 | TRBV28 | CASSPPGTSRGYEQYF | TGTGCCAGCAGTCCCCCGGGGACAAGCCGTGGATACGAGCAGTACTTC
. | . | TRBJ2-7 | TRBV11-2 | CASSSDSSYEQYF | TGTGCCAGCAGCTCCGACAGCTCCTACGAGCAGTACTTC
TRBD1 | . | TRBJ2-7 | TRBV28 | CASSLLQGIHEQYF | TGTGCCAGCAGTTTGTTACAGGGGATCCACGAGCAGTACTTC
. | . | TRBJ1-2 | TRBV28 | CASSPTALIPNGYTF | TGTGCCAGCAGCCCGACAGCATTAATCCCCAATGGCTACACCTTC
. | . | TRBJ2-7 | TRBV11-2 | CASSPLHAGISSYEQYF | TGTGCCAGCAGCCCCCTCCACGCGGGGATCAGCTCCTACGAGCAGTACTTC
. | . | TRBJ2-5 | TRBV5-5 | CASSLGLGTIETQYF | TGTGCCAGCAGCTTGGGCCTAGGCACTATAGAGACCCAGTACTTC
TRBD1 | . | TRBJ1-2 | TRBV12-3/TRBV12-4 | CASSPGTGYGYTF | TGTGCCAGCAGTCCGGGGACAGGTTATGGCTACACCTTC
. | . | TRBJ1-2 | TRBV18 | CASSSWTDFPAIAANYGYTF | TGTGCCAGCTCATCCTGGACCGACTTTCCGGCTATAGCGGCTAACTATGGCTACACCTTC
TRBD2 | . | TRBJ2-3 | TRBV5-4 | CASSLGGAGASTDTQYF | TGTGCCAGCAGCTTGGGGGGAGCGGGAGCAAGCACAGATACGCAGTATTTT
. | . | TRBJ1-1 | TRBV11-2 | CASSPPRSGSTEAFF | TGTGCCAGCAGCCCCCCCCGTTCAGGGTCGACTGAAGCTTTCTTT
TRBD1 | . | TRBJ1-3 | TRBV7-6 | CASSLTGQGTGNTIYF | TGTGCCAGCAGCTTAACTGGACAGGGGACTGGAAACACCATATATTTT
. | . | TRBJ2-7 | TRBV12-5 | CASGLVRMTGSPYEQYF | TGTGCTAGTGGTTTGGTAAGGATGACGGGGTCCCCCTACGAGCAGTACTTC
. | . | TRBJ1-1 | TRBV3-1/TRBV3-2 | CASSLQGADTEAFF | TGTGCCAGCAGCCTACAGGGCGCTGACACTGAAGCTTTCTTT
TRBD1 | . | TRBJ2-7 | TRBV19 | CATADRSYEQYF | TGTGCCACCGCGGACAGGTCCTACGAGCAGTACTTC
TRBD1 | . | TRBJ1-6 | TRBV2 | CASTTLRGLYNSPLHF | TGTGCCAGCACCACATTAAGGGGGCTCTATAATTCACCCCTCCACTTT
. | once | TRBJ1-2 | TRBV19 | CASRSGFGYGYTF | TGTGCCAGCCGATCAGGGTTTGGCTATGGCTACACCTTC
TRBD1 | few | TRBJ1-3 | TRBV12-3/TRBV12-4 | CASSRGRGNTIYF | TGTGCCAGCAGTAGGGGGCGTGGAAACACCATATATTTT
. | . | TRBJ2-3 | TRBV6-5 | CASIWALETDTQYF | TGTGCCAGCATTTGGGCGTTAGAGACAGATACGCAGTATTTT
. | few | TRBJ2-7 | TRBV7-9 | CASSLGPSTGYEQYF | TGTGCCAGCAGCTTAGGGCCCTCGACAGGCTACGAGCAGTACTTC
TRBD1 | . | TRBJ1-5 | TRBV27 | CASSLWGTGGNQPQHF | TGTGCCAGCAGTTTATGGGGGACAGGGGGAAATCAGCCCCAGCATTTT
. | . | TRBJ2-7 | TRBV6-2/TRBV6-3 | CASSYRRTTYSYEQYF | TGTGCCAGCAGTTACCGCCGGACTACCTACTCCTACGAGCAGTACTTC
TRBD1 | . | TRBJ2-1 | TRBV7-8 | CASSLASGPGGASYNEQFF | TGTGCCAGCAGCTTAGCGAGCGGCCCAGGGGGAGCCTCCTACAATGAGCAGTTCTTC
. | . | TRBJ2-7 | TRBV5-4 | CASSLVETAYEQYF | TGTGCCAGCAGCTTGGTCGAGACAGCCTACGAGCAGTACTTC
. | few | TRBJ2-1 | TRBV5-1 | CASSPQGSGYNEQFF | TGCGCCAGCAGCCCCCAAGGGAGTGGGTACAATGAGCAGTTCTTC
. | . | TRBJ1-5 | TRBV19 | CASSKGDRYNQPQHF | TGTGCCAGTAGTAAGGGGGACCGCTACAATCAGCCCCAGCATTTT
. | . | TRBJ2-5 | TRBV5-1 | CASSSGNNQETQYF | TGCGCCAGCAGCTCAGGAAACAACCAAGAGACCCAGTACTTC
TRBD2 | many | TRBJ2-2 | TRBV27 | CASGLAGGPSDTGELFF | TGTGCCAGCGGCCTAGCGGGAGGGCCAAGTGACACCGGGGAGCTGTTTTTT
. | . | TRBJ1-5 | TRBV6-5 | CASSSGDSGHPQHF | TGTGCCAGCAGTTCAGGGGATTCCGGTCACCCCCAGCATTTT
. | . | TRBJ1-1 | TRBV30 | CAWSRDMNTEAFF | TGTGCCTGGAGTAGAGATATGAACACTGAAGCTTTCTTT
. | . | TRBJ2-3 | TRBV5-1 | CASSASATDTQYF | TGCGCCAGCAGCGCCAGCGCCACAGATACGCAGTATTTT
TRBD1 | once | TRBJ2-3 | TRBV5-1 | CASSLFRMGTGSTDTQYF | TGCGCCAGCAGCTTGTTCAGAATGGGGACAGGCAGCACAGATACGCAGTATTTT
TRBD1 | . | TRBJ2-3 | TRBV25-1 | CASSSTGTAFTDTQYF | TGTGCCAGCAGTTCTACCGGGACAGCCTTCACAGATACGCAGTATTTT
TRBD1 | . | TRBJ1-1 | TRBV11-3 | CASSSGQGIGSNTEAFF | TGTGCCAGCAGCTCCGGACAGGGAATAGGGTCGAACACTGAAGCTTTCTTT
. | . | TRBJ2-5 | TRBV5-1 | CASSPGQIQETQYF | TGCGCCAGCAGCCCCGGACAAATCCAAGAGACCCAGTACTTC